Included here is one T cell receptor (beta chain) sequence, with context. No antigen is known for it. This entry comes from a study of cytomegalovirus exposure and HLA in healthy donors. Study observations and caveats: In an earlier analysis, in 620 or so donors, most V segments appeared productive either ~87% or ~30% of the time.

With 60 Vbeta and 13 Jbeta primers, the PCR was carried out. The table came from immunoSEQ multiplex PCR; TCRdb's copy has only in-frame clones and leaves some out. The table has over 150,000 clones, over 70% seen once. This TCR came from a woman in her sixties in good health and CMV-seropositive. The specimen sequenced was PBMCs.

CDR3 in amino acids: CASSLRQGPNYGYTF. Here the CDR3 DNA reads TGTGCCAGCTCACTTCGACAGGGTCCAAACTATGGCTACACCTTC. The chain uses TRBV18 and TRBJ1-2, with 7 bases identical to TRBD1. The V gene's germline CDR1 is KGHSH and CDR2 LQKENI. CDR3 length: 15 amino acids. After removal of 4 bases from V and 2 bases from J, the junction contained 7 bases not matched to a gene.